This T cell receptor beta chain was sequenced in a study of blood T cell repertoires in COVID-19. Study-level information: The origin of the acute and convalescent COVID-19 samples was the United States, Italy and Spain.

Original analysis: The assay estimated nucleated cells by amplifying reference gene primers. Here immunoSEQ multiplex PCR was the method, and the copy in TCRdb shows in-frame clones only, minus some. V, J and clone size reflect that table, while D and trimming were determined from the DNA. The data hold tens of thousands of clones, with around 84% observed a single time. Germline-derived CDR1 and CDR2 are MNHNY and SVGAGI (reference sequence). CDR3 length: 14 residues. The V and J ends lost 6 bases and 4 bases, in that order; junction bases with no gene match: 6. This clone occurred a few times. The receptor comes from a human donor in a cohort sampled during active COVID-19. This chain joins TRBV6-6 and TRBJ2-7; 10 nucleotides align to TRBD2. What was sequenced was peripheral blood. CDR3 sequence: CASRRTSGAYEQYF. The CDR3, as DNA: TGTGCCAGCAGGAGGACTAGCGGAGCGTACGAGCAGTACTTC.